The 17 T cell receptor beta chains below all came from one sample that was sequenced in a study of T cells after somatic rescue of genetic block. This table comes from immunoSEQ multiplex PCR, and its TCRdb copy is limited to in-frame clones, with some not included. The data contain tens of thousands of clones, 80% to 95% of them seen just once; the ten biggest clones take up 2.9%. The sequencing input was peripheral blood mononuclear cells (PBMCs). These receptors were taken from a middle-aged man.

CDR3 nucleotide sequence: TGTGCCAGCACCCTAGCGGGAGAGGTCGGGGAGCTGTTTTTT. Its translation: CASTLAGEVGELFF. The V call is TRBV6-5, the J call TRBJ2-2; 10 positions agree with TRBD2. V gave up 7 bases and J gave up 7 bases; unmatched junction bases: 6. Germline V CDR1 and CDR2: MNHEY, SVGAGI. This CDR3 has 14 residues.

The chain couples TRBV9 to TRBJ2-1; 8 bases fit TRBD2. The CDR3 is 14 residues long. CDR1 and CDR2 from the germline V gene are SGDLS and YYNGEE. V dropped 4 bases and J dropped 7; count of bases not matched to a gene: 7. The CDR3 loop reads CASSPLAGHNEQFF. CDR3 bases: TGTGCCAGCAGCCCCTTAGCGGGACATAATGAGCAGTTCTTC. The full variable domain, with the rest looked up from reference TRBV9 and TRBJ2-1, is DSGVTQTPKHLITATGQRVTLRCSPRSGDLSVYWYQQSLDQGLQFLIQYYNGEERAKGNILERFSAQQFPDLHSELNLSSLELGDSALYFCASSPLAGHNEQFFGPGTRLTVL.

The rearrangement links TRBV11-2 to TRBJ2-7; TRBD1 agrees at 12 bases. The germline V gene has CDR1 SGHAT and CDR2 FQNNGV. The CDR3 is made up of 16 amino acids. The trim removed 4 bases at V and 4 bases at J, leaving 8 bases unmatched. The chain's CDR3 is CASSSRDRGRIYEQYF. DNA for the CDR3: TGTGCCAGCAGCTCGAGGGACAGGGGGCGCATATACGAGCAGTACTTC.

V usage is TRBV30 and J usage is TRBJ1-4; D is undetermined. The V end was cut by 2 bases, the J end by 5 bases, with 9 bases between. The V gene's germline CDR1 is GTSNPN and CDR2 SVGIG (reference sequence). CDR3 size: 13 residues. Here the CDR3 DNA reads TGTGCCTGGAGTACCCAGGACAATGAAAAACTGTTTTTT. It yields the protein CAWSTQDNEKLFF.

V is TRBV15 and J is TRBJ1-4, with D tentatively TRBD1 (6 bases). V gave up 3 bases and J gave up 3 bases, with 23 bases separating them. CDR1 is LNHNV, CDR2 YYDKDF, per germline (reference sequence). The CDR3 is 19 amino acids. The CDR3 region has the DNA TGTGCCACCAGCAGTCCCCTTTGGACGGGGGGCCTCCCTAATGAAAAACTGTTTTTT. Protein product: CATSSPLWTGGLPNEKLFF.

As to this clone: The sample contains more than one DNA sequence encoding this CDR3. This sequence joins TRBV28 and TRBJ2-7; a possible D gene is TRBD2 (6 bases). Germline CDR1 and CDR2: MDHEN and SYDVKM. This CDR3 is 12 amino acids long. V shed 2 bases and J shed 4 bases, with 6 bases lying between them. In DNA form, the CDR3 reads TGTGCCAGCAGTTTAGGGGGGTACGAGCAGTACTTC. Residues: CASSLGGYEQYF.

The chain employs TRBV9 and TRBJ2-2, with D perhaps TRBD1 (6 bases). The CDR3 runs 16 residues. The germline gives CDR1 SGDLS, CDR2 YYNGEE. Trimming removed 4 bases at V and 2 bases at J, with 15 bases between. This chain's CDR3 is CASSNLGHINTGELFF. CDR3 in DNA: TGTGCCAGCAGCAACCTGGGACATATAAACACCGGGGAGCTGTTTTTT.

The chain is built from TRBV19 and TRBJ2-7; TRBD1 or TRBD2 may be the D gene (6 bases each). Trimming pared 6 bases from V and 7 bases from J, leaving 22 bases between. Germline CDR1 LNHDA, CDR2 SQIVND (reference sequence). The CDR3 loop spans 15 amino acids. CDR3 amino acids: CASSTPQGRGNEQYF. The CDR3 coding sequence is TGTGCCAGTAGCACCCCTCAGGGGCGCGGGAATGAGCAGTACTTC. Full variable domain (rest looked up from reference TRBV19 and TRBJ2-7): DGGITQSPKYLFRKEGQNVTLSCEQNLNHDAMYWYRQDPGQGLRLIYYSQIVNDFQKGDIAEGYSVSREKKESFPLTVTSAQKNPTAFYLCASSTPQGRGNEQYFGPGTRLTVT.

This clone is a singleton in its sample. This chain uses TRBV9 with TRBJ1-1; TRBD1 aligns across 10 bases. J lost 5 bases, V lost 0 bases, and 4 bases had no gene match. Germline V gene lookup returns CDR1 SGDLS and CDR2 YYNGEE. The CDR3 runs to 15 residues. In DNA, the CDR3 is TGTGCCAGCAGCGTAGACGGACAGGGGGGGACTGAAGCTTTCTTT. Its translation is CASSVDGQGGTEAFF.

The rearrangement uses TRBV9 and TRBJ1-1; D remains unclear. The V end was cut by 0 bases, the J end by 8 bases, with 11 bases between. CDR1 SGDLS and CDR2 YYNGEE come from the germline V gene. This CDR3 has 13 residues. In nucleotides, the CDR3 is TGTGCCAGCAGCGTAGCTACAGCGGGCGAAGCTTTCTTT. Translation gives CASSVATAGEAFF.

This chain connects TRBV11-3 to TRBJ1-1; tentative D call: TRBD1 (6 bases). The CDR3 is 16 amino acids. V shed 1 base and J shed 3 bases, with 15 bases lying between them. Germline V gives CDR1 SGHNT, CDR2 YENEEA. CDR3: CASSLGPGRGDTEAFF. CDR3 nucleotides: TGTGCCAGCAGCTTAGGCCCTGGCAGGGGTGACACTGAAGCTTTCTTT.

The rearrangement uses TRBV7-9 and TRBJ2-1; 8 positions match TRBD1. The CDR3 consists of 13 residues. Trimming at V came to 6 bases and at J to 8 bases, leaving 6 bases not matched to a gene. CDR1 SEHNR and CDR2 FQNEAQ come from the germline V gene (reference sequence). CDR3: CASSGTGIHEQFF. CDR3 bases: TGTGCCAGCAGTGGGACAGGTATCCATGAGCAGTTCTTC.

The rearrangement uses TRBV18 and TRBJ2-5; possible D gene TRBD1, 6 bases. Trimming cost V 0 bases and J 7 bases, with 24 bases left between them. Per the germline V gene, CDR1 is KGHSH and CDR2 is LQKENI. The CDR3 contains 18 residues. CDR3 sequence: CASSPPALGHHLGGTQYF. Written as DNA, the CDR3 is TGTGCCAGCTCACCACCGGCCCTTGGACACCATCTAGGGGGGACCCAGTACTTC.

The gene calls are TRBV27 and TRBJ2-7, with 10 bases fitting TRBD1. The CDR3 runs to 14 residues. Germline V CDR1 and CDR2: MNHEY, SMNVEV (reference sequence). V was clipped by 5 bases and J by 1 base; unmatched bases: 2. The CDR3 nucleotides are TGTGCCAGCAGTCGGACAGGGGGATCCTACGAGCAGTACTTC. Translating gives CASSRTGGSYEQYF.

This clone is a singleton in its sample. The chain recombines TRBV18 with TRBJ2-1; TRBD1 matches 8 bases. The CDR3 totals 14 residues. The junction had 4 bases not matched to a gene; V was cut back by 3 bases and J by 6 bases. CDR1 is KGHSH and CDR2 is LQKENI in the germline V gene. In nucleotides, the CDR3 is TGTGCCAGCTCACCCAAGGACAGGGCCAATGAGCAGTTCTTC. It codes for CASSPKDRANEQFF.

As to this clone: Different DNA sequences within this sample yield the same CDR3. The chain joins TRBV28 to TRBJ2-7; no reliable D call. The CDR3 spans 11 residues. CDR1 and CDR2 (germline): MDHEN, SYDVKM. V was clipped by 6 bases and J by 4 bases, with 7 bases between them. DNA for the CDR3: TGTGCCAGCAGCCATTCTTACGAGCAGTACTTC. Protein sequence: CASSHSYEQYF.

V usage is TRBV7-8 and J usage is TRBJ1-5; D is ambiguous. The V end lost 1 base, the J end lost 1 base, and 5 bases lay between the germline ends. Germline V CDR1 and CDR2: SGHVS, FQNEAQ. This CDR3 spans 14 amino acids. CDR3 coding DNA: TGTGCCAGCAGCTTAGTGACGAGCAATCAGCCCCAGCATTTT. This encodes CASSLVTSNQPQHF.